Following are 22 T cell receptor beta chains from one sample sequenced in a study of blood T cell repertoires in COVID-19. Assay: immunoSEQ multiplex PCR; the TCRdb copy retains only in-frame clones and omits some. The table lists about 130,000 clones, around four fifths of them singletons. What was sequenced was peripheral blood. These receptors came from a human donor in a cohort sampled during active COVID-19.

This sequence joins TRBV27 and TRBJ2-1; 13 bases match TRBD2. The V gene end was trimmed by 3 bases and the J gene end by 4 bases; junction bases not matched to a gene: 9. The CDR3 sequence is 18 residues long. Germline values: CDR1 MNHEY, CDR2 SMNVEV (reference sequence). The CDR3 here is CASSFLTSGGPQYNEQFF. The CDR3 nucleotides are TGTGCCAGCAGTTTCCTGACTAGCGGGGGGCCCCAATACAATGAGCAGTTCTTC.

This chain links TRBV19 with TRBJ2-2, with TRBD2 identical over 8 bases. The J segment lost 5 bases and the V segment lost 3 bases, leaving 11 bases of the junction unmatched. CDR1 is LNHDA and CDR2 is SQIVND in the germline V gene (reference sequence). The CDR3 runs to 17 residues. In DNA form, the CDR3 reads TGTGCCAGTAGTATTCGCGGCGGGGGGTACGCGACCGGGGAGCTGTTTTTT. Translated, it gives CASSIRGGGYATGELFF.

This CDR3 is CASSLSSGGNTDTQYF. The CDR3 coding sequence is TGTGCCAGCAGCTTATCTAGCGGGGGGAACACAGATACGCAGTATTTT. This rearrangement joins TRBV7-9 to TRBJ2-3; 11 bases align to TRBD2. From germline, CDR1 is SEHNR and CDR2 FQNEAQ (reference sequence). J was trimmed by 2 bases and V by 2 bases; bases with no gene match: 3. CDR3 size: 16 residues.

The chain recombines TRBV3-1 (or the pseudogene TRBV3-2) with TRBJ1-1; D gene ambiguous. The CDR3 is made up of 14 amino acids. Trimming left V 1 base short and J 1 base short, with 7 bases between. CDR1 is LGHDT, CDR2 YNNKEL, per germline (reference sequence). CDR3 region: CASSQGRRNTEAFF. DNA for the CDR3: TGTGCCAGCAGCCAAGGTCGCAGGAACACTGAAGCTTTCTTT.

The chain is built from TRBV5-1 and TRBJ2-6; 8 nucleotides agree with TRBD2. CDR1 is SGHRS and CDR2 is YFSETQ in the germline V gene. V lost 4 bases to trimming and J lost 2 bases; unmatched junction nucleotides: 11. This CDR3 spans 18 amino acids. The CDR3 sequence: CASSPGSSGGTGANVLTF. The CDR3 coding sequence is TGCGCCAGCAGCCCCGGGTCGAGCGGGGGTACTGGGGCCAACGTCCTGACTTTC.

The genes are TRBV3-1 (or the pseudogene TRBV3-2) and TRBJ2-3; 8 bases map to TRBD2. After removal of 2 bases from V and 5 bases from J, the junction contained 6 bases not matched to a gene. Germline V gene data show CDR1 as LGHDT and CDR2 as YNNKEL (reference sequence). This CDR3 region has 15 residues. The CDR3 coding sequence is TGTGCCAGCAGCCAATTGCGGGGGGTTTTAGATACGCAGTATTTT. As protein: CASSQLRGVLDTQYF.

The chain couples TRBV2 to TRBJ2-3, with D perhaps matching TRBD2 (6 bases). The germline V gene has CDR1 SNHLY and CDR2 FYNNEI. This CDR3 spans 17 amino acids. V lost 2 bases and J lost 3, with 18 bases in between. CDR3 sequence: CASSESEGGIGTDTQYF. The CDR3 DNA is TGTGCCAGCAGTGAAAGTGAGGGCGGGATCGGGACAGATACGCAGTATTTT.

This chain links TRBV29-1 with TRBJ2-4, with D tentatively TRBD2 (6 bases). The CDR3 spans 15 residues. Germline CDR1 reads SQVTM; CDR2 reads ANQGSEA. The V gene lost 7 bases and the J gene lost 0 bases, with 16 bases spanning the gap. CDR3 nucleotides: TGCAGCGGGGGGGTGGAGATCTTAGCCAAAAACATTCAGTACTTC. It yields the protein CSGGVEILAKNIQYF.

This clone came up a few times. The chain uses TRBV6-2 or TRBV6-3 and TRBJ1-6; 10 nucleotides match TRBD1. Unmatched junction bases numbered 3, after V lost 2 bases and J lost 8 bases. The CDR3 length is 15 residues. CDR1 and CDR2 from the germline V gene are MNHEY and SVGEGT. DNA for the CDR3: TGTGCCAGCAGTTACCTGACAGGGGGCGATTCACCCCTCCACTTT. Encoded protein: CASSYLTGGDSPLHF.

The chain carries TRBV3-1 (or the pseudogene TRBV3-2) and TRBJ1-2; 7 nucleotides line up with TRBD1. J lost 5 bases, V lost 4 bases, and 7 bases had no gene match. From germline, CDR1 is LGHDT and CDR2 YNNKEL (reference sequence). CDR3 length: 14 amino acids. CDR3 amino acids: CASSPTGRQYGYTF. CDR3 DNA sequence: TGTGCCAGCAGCCCGACAGGGAGGCAATATGGCTACACCTTC.

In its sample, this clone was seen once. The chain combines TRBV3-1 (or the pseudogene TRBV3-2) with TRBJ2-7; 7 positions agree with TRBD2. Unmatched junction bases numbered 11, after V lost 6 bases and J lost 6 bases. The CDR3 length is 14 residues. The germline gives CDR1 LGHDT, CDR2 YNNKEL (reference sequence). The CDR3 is CASSPRRPGGEQYF. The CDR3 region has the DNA TGTGCCAGCAGTCCAAGACGACCGGGGGGCGAGCAGTACTTC.

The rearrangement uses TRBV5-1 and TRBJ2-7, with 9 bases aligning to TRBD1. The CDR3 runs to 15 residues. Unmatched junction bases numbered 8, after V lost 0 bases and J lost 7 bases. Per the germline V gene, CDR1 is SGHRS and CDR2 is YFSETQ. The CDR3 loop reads CASSLDTGGAGEQYF. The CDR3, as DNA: TGCGCCAGCAGCTTGGACACAGGGGGCGCGGGGGAGCAGTACTTC. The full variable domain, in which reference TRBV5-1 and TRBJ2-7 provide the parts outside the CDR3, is KAGVTQTPRYLIKTRGQQVTLSCSPISGHRSVSWYQQTPGQGLQFLFEYFSETQRNKGNFPGRFSGRQFSNSRSEMNVSTLELGDSALYLCASSLDTGGAGEQYFGPGTRLTVT.

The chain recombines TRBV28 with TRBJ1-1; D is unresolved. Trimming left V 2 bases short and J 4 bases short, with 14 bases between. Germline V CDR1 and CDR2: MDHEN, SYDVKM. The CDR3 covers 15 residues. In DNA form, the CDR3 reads TGTGCCAGCAGTTTAGGTCTCGCGGGCGGCACTGAAGCTTTCTTT. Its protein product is CASSLGLAGGTEAFF.

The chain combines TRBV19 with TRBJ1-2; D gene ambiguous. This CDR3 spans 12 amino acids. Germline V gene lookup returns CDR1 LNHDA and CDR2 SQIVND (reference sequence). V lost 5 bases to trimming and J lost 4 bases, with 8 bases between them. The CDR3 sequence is CASSFDIYGYTF. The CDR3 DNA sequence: TGTGCCAGTAGTTTTGACATCTATGGCTACACCTTC.

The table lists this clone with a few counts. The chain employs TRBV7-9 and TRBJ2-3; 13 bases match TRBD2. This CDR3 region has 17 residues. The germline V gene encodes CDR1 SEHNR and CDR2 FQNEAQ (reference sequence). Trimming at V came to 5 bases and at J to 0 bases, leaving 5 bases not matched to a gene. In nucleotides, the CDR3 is TGTGCCAGCAGCCGGACTAGCGGGGGAACTAGCACAGATACGCAGTATTTT. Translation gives CASSRTSGGTSTDTQYF.

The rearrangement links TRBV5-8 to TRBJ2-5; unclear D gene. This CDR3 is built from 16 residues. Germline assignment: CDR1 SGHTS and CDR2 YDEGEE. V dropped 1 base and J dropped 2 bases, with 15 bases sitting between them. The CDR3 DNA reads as TGTGCCAGCAGCTTGTTGCACATCGGCGGACAAGAGACCCAGTACTTC. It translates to CASSLLHIGGQETQYF. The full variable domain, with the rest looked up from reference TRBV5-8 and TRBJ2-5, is EAGVTQSPTHLIKTRGQQATLRCSPISGHTSVYWYQQALGLGLQFLLWYDEGEERNRGNFPPRFSGRQFPNYSSELNVNALELEDSALYLCASSLLHIGGQETQYFGPGTRLLVL.

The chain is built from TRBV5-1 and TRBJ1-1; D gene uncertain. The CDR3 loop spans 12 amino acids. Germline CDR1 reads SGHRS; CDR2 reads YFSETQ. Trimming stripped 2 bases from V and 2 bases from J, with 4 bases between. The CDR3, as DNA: TGCGCCAGCAGCTTACATAACACTGAAGCTTTCTTT. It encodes CASSLHNTEAFF.

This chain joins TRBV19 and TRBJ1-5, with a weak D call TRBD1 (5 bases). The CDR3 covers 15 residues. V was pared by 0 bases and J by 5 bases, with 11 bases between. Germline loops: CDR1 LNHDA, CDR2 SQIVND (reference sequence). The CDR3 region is CASSIDGQGHQPQHF. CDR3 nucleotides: TGTGCCAGTAGTATAGACGGCCAGGGCCATCAGCCCCAGCATTTT.

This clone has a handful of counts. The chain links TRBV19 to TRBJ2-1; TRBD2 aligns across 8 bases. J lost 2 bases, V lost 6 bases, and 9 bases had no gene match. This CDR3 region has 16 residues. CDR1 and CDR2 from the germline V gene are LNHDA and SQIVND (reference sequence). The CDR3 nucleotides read TGTGCCAGTAGCGTCGAATTAGCGGGGACCTACAATGAGCAGTTCTTC. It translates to CASSVELAGTYNEQFF.

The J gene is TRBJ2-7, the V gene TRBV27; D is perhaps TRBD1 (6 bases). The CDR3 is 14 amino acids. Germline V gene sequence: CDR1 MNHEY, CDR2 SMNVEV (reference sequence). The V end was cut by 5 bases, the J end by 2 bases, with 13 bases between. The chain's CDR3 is CASSRYRATYEQYF. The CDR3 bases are TGTGCCAGCAGTAGGTACAGGGCCACCTACGAGCAGTACTTC.

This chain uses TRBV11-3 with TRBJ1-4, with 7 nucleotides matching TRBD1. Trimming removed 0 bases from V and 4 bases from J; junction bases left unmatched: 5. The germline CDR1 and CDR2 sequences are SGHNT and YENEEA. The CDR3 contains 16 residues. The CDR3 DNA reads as TGTGCCAGCAGCTTAGAATGGGACAGACTTAATGAAAAACTGTTTTTT. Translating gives CASSLEWDRLNEKLFF.

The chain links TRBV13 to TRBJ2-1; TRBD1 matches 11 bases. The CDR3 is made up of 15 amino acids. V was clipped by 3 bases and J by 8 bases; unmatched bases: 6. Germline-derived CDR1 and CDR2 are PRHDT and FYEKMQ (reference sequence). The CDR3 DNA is TGTGCCAGCAGCTTTGGGGACAGGGGGTACTATGAGCAGTTCTTC. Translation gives CASSFGDRGYYEQFF.